A selection of T cell receptor beta chains follows, all from one sample in a study of T cell responses to AZD1222 COVID-19 vaccine. The data were produced by immunoSEQ multiplex PCR, yet TCRdb's version contains in-frame clones alone and is incomplete. The repertoire holds under 140,000 clones, nearly 90% seen once, with 3.2% in the top ten. This specimen consisted of peripheral blood, obtained on day 0 of AZD1222 vaccination. These TCRs come from an adult in good health. Both conserved end residues are part of each CDR3. D genes are given only for firm matches. For some rows the clone size is stated as once, few or many, or as a class when expanded; others skip it.

V gene	D gene	J gene	clone size	CDR3 protein	CDR3 DNA
TRBV6-5	-	TRBJ1-2	-	CASTGEIATIYGYTF	TGTGCCAGCACCGGGGAGATTGCTACCATCTATGGCTACACCTTC
TRBV11-3	TRBD1	TRBJ1-2	-	CASSTQGARDGYTF	TGTGCCAGCAGCACCCAGGGGGCGAGAGATGGCTACACCTTC
TRBV2	-	TRBJ1-1	-	CASTGEIEAFF	TGTGCCAGCACTGGGGAAATTGAAGCTTTCTTT
TRBV7-9	TRBD1	TRBJ1-6	-	CASSGRDRASSYNSPLHF	TGTGCCAGCAGCGGACGCGACAGGGCAAGCTCCTATAATTCACCCCTCCACTTT
TRBV6-6	-	TRBJ1-5	-	CASSSLNRDNQPQHF	TGTGCCAGCAGTTCCTTAAACAGGGACAATCAGCCCCAGCATTTT
TRBV9	TRBD1	TRBJ1-1	-	CASSFSQGEDTEAFF	TGTGCCAGCAGCTTTAGTCAGGGGGAGGACACTGAAGCTTTCTTT
TRBV7-2	-	TRBJ1-6	-	CASSFNGGRLVNSPLHF	TGTGCCAGCAGCTTTAACGGGGGCCGGTTGGTCAATTCACCCCTCCACTTT
TRBV9	TRBD1	TRBJ1-1	-	CASSLRDRDTEAFF	TGTGCCAGCAGCCTTCGGGACAGAGACACTGAAGCTTTCTTT
TRBV19	-	TRBJ1-5	-	CASSIDRVGRNQPQHF	TGTGCCAGTAGTATAGACAGGGTTGGGAGGAATCAGCCCCAGCATTTT
TRBV7-9	TRBD1	TRBJ1-5	-	CASSTQGADQPQHF	TGTGCCAGCAGTACTCAGGGGGCGGATCAGCCCCAGCATTTT
TRBV19	-	TRBJ1-6	few	CAISGPERSSPLHF	TGTGCCATCTCGGGACCGGAAAGAAGCTCACCCCTCCACTTT
TRBV2	-	TRBJ1-3	-	CASSEVGSGNTIYF	TGTGCCAGCAGTGAAGTGGGAAGTGGAAACACCATATATTTT
TRBV18	TRBD2	TRBJ2-1	-	CASSPLEAGEYNEQFF	TGTGCCAGCTCACCCCTGGAAGCGGGGGAGTACAATGAGCAGTTCTTC
TRBV5-5	-	TRBJ1-2	few	CASSLALGRGLYGYTF	TGTGCCAGCAGCTTGGCCCTTGGACGGGGGTTATATGGCTACACCTTC
TRBV11-2	-	TRBJ1-3	-	CASSLSASRNTIYF	TGTGCCAGCAGCCTGAGTGCTTCGAGAAACACCATATATTTT
TRBV7-8	-	TRBJ1-1	few	CASSLRSGRRNTEAFF	TGTGCCAGCAGCTTAAGGAGCGGGCGGCGAAACACTGAAGCTTTCTTT
TRBV6-5	TRBD2	TRBJ2-1	-	CASSLAGSSYNEQFF	TGTGCCAGCAGTCTAGCGGGGAGCTCCTACAATGAGCAGTTCTTC
TRBV3-1/TRBV3-2	-	TRBJ1-1	-	CASSQLGSEAFF	TGTGCCAGCAGCCAATTGGGGTCTGAAGCTTTCTTT
TRBV7-3	-	TRBJ1-3	-	CASSSPGPLSGNTIYF	TGTGCCAGCAGCTCACCGGGGCCGCTCTCTGGAAACACCATATATTTT
TRBV7-9	-	TRBJ1-1	-	CASSLWGNTEAFF	TGTGCCAGCAGCTTATGGGGGAACACTGAAGCTTTCTTT
TRBV5-5	-	TRBJ1-1	few	CASSLNGVNTEAFF	TGTGCCAGCAGCTTAAACGGGGTGAACACTGAAGCTTTCTTT
TRBV2	-	TRBJ1-4	few	CASLLADFGNEKLFF	TGTGCCAGTCTTTTAGCGGACTTTGGTAATGAAAAACTGTTTTTT
TRBV3-1/TRBV3-2	-	TRBJ2-3	-	CASSVRTTRTDTQYF	TGTGCCAGCAGCGTCCGGACTACCCGCACAGATACGCAGTATTTT
TRBV19	TRBD2	TRBJ2-1	-	CASSPLAGYNEQFF	TGTGCCAGTAGTCCCTTAGCGGGATACAATGAGCAGTTCTTC
TRBV6-5	-	TRBJ2-2	-	CASSTGIYTGELFF	TGTGCCAGCAGTACCGGGATATACACCGGGGAGCTGTTTTTT
TRBV12-3/TRBV12-4	-	TRBJ1-5	-	CASSPGGDQPQHF	TGTGCCAGCAGTCCAGGAGGGGATCAGCCCCAGCATTTT
TRBV28	TRBD2	TRBJ2-5	-	CASSLGGSRETQYF	TGTGCCAGCAGTTTGGGGGGGAGTAGAGAGACCCAGTACTTC